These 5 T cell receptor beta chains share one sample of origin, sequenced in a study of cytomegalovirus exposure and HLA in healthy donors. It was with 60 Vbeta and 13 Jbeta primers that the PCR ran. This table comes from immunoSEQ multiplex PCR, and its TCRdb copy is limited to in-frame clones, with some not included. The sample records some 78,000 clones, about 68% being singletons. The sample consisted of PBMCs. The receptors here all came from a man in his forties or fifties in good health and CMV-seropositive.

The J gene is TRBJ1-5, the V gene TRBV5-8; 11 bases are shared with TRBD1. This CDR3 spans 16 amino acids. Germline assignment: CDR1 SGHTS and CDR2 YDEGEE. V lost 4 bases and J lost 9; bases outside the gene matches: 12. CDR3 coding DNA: TGTGCCAGCAGCGGGCAGGGACAGGGGGGAGGTAGGCCCCAGCATTTT. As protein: CASSGQGQGGGRPQHF.

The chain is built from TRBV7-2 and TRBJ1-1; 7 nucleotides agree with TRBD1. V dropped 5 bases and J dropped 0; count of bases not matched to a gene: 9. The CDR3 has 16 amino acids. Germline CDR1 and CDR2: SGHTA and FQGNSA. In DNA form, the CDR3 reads TGTGCCAGCAGCCTGCGCTTTGGACAGGTGAACACTGAAGCTTTCTTT. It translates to CASSLRFGQVNTEAFF. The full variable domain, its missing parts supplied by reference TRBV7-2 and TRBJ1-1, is GAGVSQSPSNKVTEKGKDVELRCDPISGHTALYWYRQSLGQGLEFLIYFQGNSAPDKSGLPSDRFSAERTGGSVSTLTIQRTQQEDSAVYLCASSLRFGQVNTEAFFGQGTRLTVV.

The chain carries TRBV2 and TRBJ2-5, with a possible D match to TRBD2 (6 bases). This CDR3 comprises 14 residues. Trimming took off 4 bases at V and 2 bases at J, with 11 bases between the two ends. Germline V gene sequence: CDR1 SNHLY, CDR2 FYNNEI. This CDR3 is CASSGVGGQETQYF. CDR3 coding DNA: TGTGCCAGCAGTGGAGTCGGGGGTCAAGAGACCCAGTACTTC.

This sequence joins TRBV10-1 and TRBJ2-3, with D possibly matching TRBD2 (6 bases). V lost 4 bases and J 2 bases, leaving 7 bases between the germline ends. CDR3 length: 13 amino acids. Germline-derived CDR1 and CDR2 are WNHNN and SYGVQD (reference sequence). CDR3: CASSGDFTDTQYF. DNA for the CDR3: TGCGCCAGCAGTGGGGACTTCACAGATACGCAGTATTTT.

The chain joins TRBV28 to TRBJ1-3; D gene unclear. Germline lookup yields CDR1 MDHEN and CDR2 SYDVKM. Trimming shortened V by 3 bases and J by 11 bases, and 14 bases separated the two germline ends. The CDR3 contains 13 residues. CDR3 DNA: TGTGCCAGCAGTTTCCCGAGGGAGCCCTCCATATATTTT. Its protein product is CASSFPREPSIYF. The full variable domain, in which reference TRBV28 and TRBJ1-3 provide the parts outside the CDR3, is DVKVTQSSRYLVKRTGEKVFLECVQDMDHENMFWYRQDPGLGLRLIYFSYDVKMKEKGDIPEGYSVSREKKERFSLILESASTNQTSMYLCASSFPREPSIYFGEGSWLTVV.